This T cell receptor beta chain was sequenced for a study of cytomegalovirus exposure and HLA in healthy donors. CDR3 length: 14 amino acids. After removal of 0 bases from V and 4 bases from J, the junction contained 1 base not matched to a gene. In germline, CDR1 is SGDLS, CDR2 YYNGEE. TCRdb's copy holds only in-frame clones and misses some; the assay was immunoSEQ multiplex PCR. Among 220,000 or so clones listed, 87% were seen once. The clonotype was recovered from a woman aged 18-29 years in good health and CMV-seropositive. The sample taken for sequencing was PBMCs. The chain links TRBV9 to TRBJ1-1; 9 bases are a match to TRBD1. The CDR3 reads CASSVGDRATEAFF. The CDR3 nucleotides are TGTGCCAGCAGCGTAGGGGACAGGGCCACTGAAGCTTTCTTT.